These 6 T cell receptor beta chains were all obtained from the same sample, sequenced in a study of CD8 T cells in ankylosing spondylitis. TCRdb itself ran the 5' RACE reads through MiXCR, one entry per CDR3 protein. Of about 140,000 distinct CDR3 sequences listed, roughly 30% were seen once; the top ten hold 6%. Sequenced material: synovial fluid, either unsorted or a sorted T cell fraction (not recorded which). The receptors shown here come from a male donor with ankylosing spondylitis.

This clonotype was seen a few times. The chain employs TRBV6-1 and TRBJ2-7, with 8 bases aligning to TRBD2. This CDR3 is 14 amino acids long. After removal of 6 bases from V and 8 bases from J, the junction contained 12 bases not matched to a gene. Germline V lookup: CDR1 MNHNS, CDR2 SASEGT. CDR3 nucleotides: TGTGCCAGCAGACCGGGACTAGGATCCATAAAGCAGTACTTC. It encodes CASRPGLGSIKQYF.

In its sample, this clonotype was seen once. The chain carries TRBV11-1 and TRBJ2-5; 10 bases align to TRBD2. The V gene end was trimmed by 1 base and the J gene end by 0 bases; junction bases not matched to a gene: 8. Germline V gene sequence: CDR1 SGHAT, CDR2 FQDESV (reference sequence). The CDR3 consists of 18 residues. The CDR3 region has the DNA TGTGCCAGCAGCTTAGTCGAATTACTAGCGGGGTACCAAGAGACCCAGTACTTC. It translates to CASSLVELLAGYQETQYF. Supplemented by reference TRBV11-1 and TRBJ2-5, the full variable domain reads EAEVAQSPRYKITEKSQAVAFWCDPISGHATLYWYRQILGQGPELLVQFQDESVVDDSQLPKDRFSAERLKGVDSTLKIQPAELGDSAMYLCASSLVELLAGYQETQYFGPGTRLLVL.

This clonotype was observed a few times. V gene TRBV6-1 combines with J gene TRBJ2-2; 9 nucleotides match TRBD1. The CDR3 is made up of 14 amino acids. CDR1 MNHNS and CDR2 SASEGT come from the germline V gene. The J segment lost 1 base and the V segment lost 10 bases, leaving 4 bases of the junction unmatched. CDR3 sequence: CATTDRGNTGELFF. CDR3 DNA: TGTGCCACCACGGACAGGGGGAACACCGGGGAGCTGTTTTTT.

In this sample, this clonotype turned up a few times. The rearrangement joins TRBV6-1 to TRBJ2-3; D uncertain. Trimming shortened V by 0 bases and J by 7 bases, and 8 bases separated the two germline ends. Germline CDR1 is MNHNS and CDR2 is SASEGT. This CDR3 has 13 amino acids. The CDR3 is CASSEARANTQYF. CDR3 coding DNA: TGTGCCAGCAGTGAAGCGCGTGCAAATACGCAGTATTTT.

This clonotype was seen many times. V gene TRBV28 combines with J gene TRBJ1-4; 11 bases line up with TRBD1. The CDR3 is 14 residues long. The V gene's germline CDR1 is MDHEN and CDR2 SYDVKM. Trimming at V came to 6 bases and at J to 7 bases, leaving 4 bases not matched to a gene. Here the CDR3 reads CASSLGTGGEKLFF. CDR3 coding DNA: TGTGCCAGCAGCCTAGGGACAGGGGGTGAAAAACTGTTTTTT.

The V gene is TRBV7-3, the J gene TRBJ2-2, with D maybe TRBD1 (5 bases). V was clipped by 2 bases and J by 1 base, with 11 bases between them. Germline V gene data show CDR1 as SGHTA and CDR2 as FQGTGA. CDR3 length: 16 residues. The DNA of the CDR3 is TGTGCCAGCAGCTTATACGGAACAGGGAACACCGGGGAGCTGTTTTTT. Translating it yields CASSLYGTGNTGELFF.